Below are 29 T cell receptor beta chains sequenced from a single sample in a study of OX40 agonist ivuxolimab in advanced cancers. The assay was immunoSEQ multiplex PCR, and TCRdb's table has in-frame clones only and misses some. The sample has 55,000 to 65,000 clones; 70% to 90% are singletons. Sequenced here: CD4+ or CD8+ T cells sorted from blood, sampled in a trial of the OX40 agonist ivuxolimab. The receptors originated from an adult with an advanced solid tumor such as melanoma, head and neck, liver or kidney cancer.

This chain joins TRBV6-5 and TRBJ1-2, with 7 positions matching TRBD1. V gave up 2 bases and J gave up 0 bases; unmatched junction bases: 3. The CDR3 is 15 amino acids. CDR1 and CDR2 from the germline V gene are MNHEY and SVGAGI. The CDR3, as DNA: TGTGCCAGCAGTTACGGACAGGATGCTAACTATGGCTACACCTTC. This sequence encodes CASSYGQDANYGYTF.

The chain employs TRBV5-1 and TRBJ2-6; weak D call: TRBD1 (5 bases). Germline V lookup: CDR1 SGHRS, CDR2 YFSETQ. The CDR3 loop spans 15 amino acids. The ends were cut back, 3 bases at V and 4 bases at J, with 11 bases in the middle. CDR3 sequence (DNA): TGCGCCAGCAGCTCAGGGATGGGAGGGGCCAACGTCCTGACTTTC. It yields the protein CASSSGMGGANVLTF. Variable domain in full (rest from reference TRBV5-1 and TRBJ2-6): KAGVTQTPRYLIKTRGQQVTLSCSPISGHRSVSWYQQTPGQGLQFLFEYFSETQRNKGNFPGRFSGRQFSNSRSEMNVSTLELGDSALYLCASSSGMGGANVLTFGAGSRLTVL.

V gene TRBV7-9 combines with J gene TRBJ1-1; D remains unclear. With 2 bases removed from V and 1 base from J, the gap between germline ends came to 2 bases. Germline CDR1 is SEHNR and CDR2 is FQNEAQ (reference sequence). The CDR3 is 12 amino acids. The CDR3 DNA follows: TGTGCCAGCAGCTTACAGAACACTGAAGCTTTCTTT. This gives the protein CASSLQNTEAFF.

The chain is built from TRBV6-1 and TRBJ1-2, with TRBD1 matching over 9 bases. J gave up 4 bases and V 5 bases, and 8 bases lay outside the gene matches. The CDR3 length is 15 residues. Germline V gives CDR1 MNHNS, CDR2 SASEGT. In nucleotides, the CDR3 is TGTGCCAGCAGTACTACAGGGGGCGTGGGCTATGGCTACACCTTC. Protein product: CASSTTGGVGYGYTF.

This chain connects TRBV4-3 to TRBJ1-6, with TRBD1 as a possible D gene (6 bases). Trimming took off 1 base at V and 8 bases at J, with 12 bases between the two ends. Germline loops: CDR1 LGHNA, CDR2 YSLEER. The CDR3 totals 15 residues. The CDR3, as DNA: TGCGCCAGCAGCCAAGTGATACAGGGTTATTCACCCCTCCACTTT. This translates into CASSQVIQGYSPLHF.

The gene calls are TRBV12-5 and TRBJ2-6, with 10 bases lining up with TRBD1. V gave up 4 bases and J gave up 0 bases; unmatched junction bases: 12. Germline CDR1 reads LGHNT; CDR2 reads FRNRAP. The CDR3 is made up of 20 amino acids. The CDR3: CASGSGQGGLIRSGANVLTF. The CDR3 DNA reads as TGTGCTAGTGGTTCTGGACAGGGGGGATTAATACGCTCTGGGGCCAACGTCCTGACTTTC.

This chain links TRBV2 with TRBJ1-2; a weak D match, TRBD1 (6 bases). Germline lookup yields CDR1 SNHLY and CDR2 FYNNEI. The CDR3 runs 14 residues. V lost 6 bases and J 3 bases, leaving 14 bases between the germline ends. Written as DNA, the CDR3 is TGTGCCAGCAGCGCGGACAGTTCCGACTATGGCTACACCTTC. It specifies CASSADSSDYGYTF.

J is TRBJ2-5 and V is TRBV5-8, with 8 bases identical to TRBD1. Germline V gene lookup returns CDR1 SGHTS and CDR2 YDEGEE. The CDR3 has 16 amino acids. Losses at the gene ends were 5 bases for V and 0 bases for J; bases not matched to a gene: 9. The CDR3 nucleotides read TGTGCCAGCAGGACAGGGGACACTGCGTACCAAGAGACCCAGTACTTC. This gives the protein CASRTGDTAYQETQYF.

The chain combines TRBV5-1 with TRBJ2-6; D not resolved. V lost 5 bases and J 0 bases, leaving 9 bases between the germline ends. CDR1 and CDR2 from the germline V gene are SGHRS and YFSETQ. The CDR3 extends over 15 amino acids. The CDR3 spells CASRRPDSGANVLTF. The CDR3 DNA follows: TGCGCCAGCAGAAGGCCGGACTCTGGGGCCAACGTCCTGACTTTC.

V gene TRBV19 combines with J gene TRBJ2-5; 9 nucleotides match TRBD1. TRBJ2-7 matches the DNA end more closely, so the J call is doubtful. This CDR3 is built from 14 residues. Per germline, CDR1 LNHDA and CDR2 SQIVND (reference sequence). The CDR3 loop reads CARNPTGGRYEQYF. The CDR3 nucleotides are TGTGCCAGAAATCCAACAGGGGGCCGATACGAGCAGTACTTC.

This rearrangement joins TRBV5-6 to TRBJ2-2; the D call may be TRBD1 or TRBD2 (6 bases each). Germline V gene data show CDR1 as SGHDT and CDR2 as YYEEEE. CDR3 length: 16 amino acids. Trimming removed 0 bases from V and 0 bases from J, with 9 bases in between. This CDR3 is CASSLVGGANTGELFF. The CDR3 DNA sequence: TGTGCCAGCAGCTTGGTCGGGGGCGCGAACACCGGGGAGCTGTTTTTT.

The rearrangement links TRBV7-2 to TRBJ2-1; 9 bases are shared with TRBD2. From germline, CDR1 is SGHTA and CDR2 FQGNSA. V dropped 3 bases and J dropped 6; count of bases not matched to a gene: 9. The CDR3 is made up of 16 amino acids. The CDR3 sequence is CASSLRGGLMTNEQFF. CDR3 in DNA: TGTGCCAGCAGCTTGCGGGGGGGGCTGATGACCAATGAGCAGTTCTTC.

The genes are TRBV27 and TRBJ2-2; 7 bases agree with TRBD2. The J segment lost 0 bases and the V segment lost 8 bases, leaving 0 bases of the junction unmatched. CDR1 is MNHEY and CDR2 is SMNVEV in the germline V gene (reference sequence). This CDR3 comprises 13 residues. The CDR3, as DNA: TGTGCCAGCCGGGGGGCGAACACCGGGGAGCTGTTTTTT. Amino acids: CASRGANTGELFF.

This sequence joins TRBV4-2 and TRBJ1-2; D gene unclear. The CDR3 spans 17 residues. V was clipped by 0 bases and J by 0 bases, with 14 bases between them. CDR1 LGHNA and CDR2 YNFKEQ come from the germline V gene. The CDR3 DNA sequence: TGTGCCAGCAGCCAAGATAATAAGTTTAGGGCTAACTATGGCTACACCTTC. Residues: CASSQDNKFRANYGYTF.

The rearrangement links TRBV6-5 to TRBJ2-7; TRBD1 agrees at 7 bases. This CDR3 is built from 14 residues. V shed 6 bases, J shed 4 bases, and the junction held 9 bases outside the gene matches. Germline CDR1 MNHEY, CDR2 SVGAGI. CDR3 region: CASSPPGTDYEQYF. The CDR3 DNA is TGTGCCAGCAGCCCCCCCGGGACAGATTACGAGCAGTACTTC.

The CDR3 protein is CATSRDGTSYNEQFF. CDR3 DNA: TGTGCCACCAGCAGAGACGGCACCTCCTACAATGAGCAGTTCTTC. This chain joins TRBV15 and TRBJ2-1; unclear D gene. V was trimmed by 0 bases and J by 0 bases, leaving 6 bases between them. The germline CDR1 and CDR2 sequences are LNHNV and YYDKDF (reference sequence). The CDR3 sequence is 15 residues long.

The chain uses TRBV5-6 and TRBJ1-4; unclear D gene. V dropped 1 base and J dropped 4 bases, with 5 bases sitting between them. This CDR3 spans 13 amino acids. CDR1 is SGHDT, CDR2 YYEEEE, per germline. CDR3 loop: CASSLRDNEKLFF. The CDR3 bases are TGTGCCAGCAGCTTGAGAGATAATGAAAAACTGTTTTTT. Variable domain in full (rest from reference TRBV5-6 and TRBJ1-4): DAGVTQSPTHLIKTRGQQVTLRCSPKSGHDTVSWYQQALGQGPQFIFQYYEEEERQRGNFPDRFSGHQFPNYSSELNVNALLLGDSALYLCASSLRDNEKLFFGSGTQLSVL.

The chain is built from TRBV7-9 and TRBJ1-6; D not certain. This CDR3 contains 13 residues. Trimming pared 3 bases from V and 8 bases from J, leaving 8 bases between. Per germline, CDR1 SEHNR and CDR2 FQNEAQ (reference sequence). The DNA of the CDR3 is TGTGCCAGCAGCTTTTCAACTGATTCACCCCTCCACTTT. Translated: CASSFSTDSPLHF.

This clone was observed a few times. The chain couples TRBV18 to TRBJ1-2, with D possibly TRBD1 on 6 matching bases. This CDR3 is built from 14 residues. Trimming pared 3 bases from V and 6 bases from J, leaving 14 bases between. Germline loops: CDR1 KGHSH, CDR2 LQKENI. CDR3 DNA: TGTGCCAGCTCACCCATGGAACAGGGTGATGGCTACACCTTC. It codes for CASSPMEQGDGYTF. Looking up the rest from reference TRBV18 and TRBJ1-2 gives the full variable domain: NAGVMQNPRHLVRRRGQEARLRCSPMKGHSHVYWYRQLPEEGLKFMVYLQKENIIDESGMPKERFSAEFPKEGPSILRIQQVVRGDSAAYFCASSPMEQGDGYTFGSGTRLTVV.

The chain has TRBV5-4 and TRBJ2-6, with TRBD1 matching over 8 bases. Germline values: CDR1 SGHNT, CDR2 YYREEE (reference sequence). The CDR3 contains 19 residues. V trimming: 3 bases; J trimming: 0 bases; junction bases outside the gene matches: 11. The DNA of the CDR3 is TGTGCCAGCAGCTATGAGTTGGGACAGGTAAGCTCTGGGGCCAACGTCCTGACTTTC. Amino acid sequence: CASSYELGQVSSGANVLTF. The full variable domain, with the rest looked up from reference TRBV5-4 and TRBJ2-6, is ETGVTQSPTHLIKTRGQQVTLRCSSQSGHNTVSWYQQALGQGPQFIFQYYREEENGRGNFPPRFSGLQFPNYSSELNVNALELDDSALYLCASSYELGQVSSGANVLTFGAGSRLTVL.

This sequence joins TRBV19 and TRBJ1-5, with a weak D call TRBD1 (5 bases). Germline V gene sequence: CDR1 LNHDA, CDR2 SQIVND (reference sequence). The length of the CDR3 is 14 residues. V lost 7 bases and J 5 bases, leaving 15 bases between the germline ends. The CDR3: CASTHRDGDQPQHF. In DNA, the CDR3 is TGTGCCAGTACCCACCGGGACGGCGATCAGCCCCAGCATTTT.

This rearrangement joins TRBV10-3 to TRBJ2-3, with unresolved D. V was pared by 7 bases and J by 5 bases, with 10 bases between. The CDR3 loop spans 12 amino acids. CDR1 ENHRY and CDR2 SYGVKD come from the germline V gene. CDR3 loop: CAIMSGKDTQYF. The CDR3 coding sequence is TGTGCCATCATGTCGGGCAAAGATACGCAGTATTTT.

V usage is TRBV28 and J usage is TRBJ1-5; the D is unclear. Trimming stripped 3 bases from V and 4 bases from J, with 4 bases between. The germline gives CDR1 MDHEN, CDR2 SYDVKM. The CDR3 loop spans 12 amino acids. The chain's CDR3 is CASSFGNQPQHF. For the CDR3, the DNA is TGTGCCAGCAGTTTCGGTAATCAGCCCCAGCATTTT. Combining the CDR3 with reference TRBV28 and TRBJ1-5 gives the whole variable domain DVKVTQSSRYLVKRTGEKVFLECVQDMDHENMFWYRQDPGLGLRLIYFSYDVKMKEKGDIPEGYSVSREKKERFSLILESASTNQTSMYLCASSFGNQPQHFGDGTRLSIL.

The rearrangement links TRBV5-1 to TRBJ2-5; maybe TRBD2 (6 bases). V lost 5 bases to trimming and J lost 1 base, with 12 bases between them. The CDR3 totals 14 residues. Per the germline V gene, CDR1 is SGHRS and CDR2 is YFSETQ. The CDR3 here is CASRPPGLQETQYF. CDR3 bases: TGCGCCAGCAGACCACCGGGACTCCAAGAGACCCAGTACTTC.

The V call is TRBV4-3, the J call TRBJ1-1; 8 positions match TRBD1. Germline CDR1 is LGHNA and CDR2 is YSLEER. V dropped 3 bases and J dropped 7; count of bases not matched to a gene: 4. The CDR3 extends over 13 amino acids. The CDR3, as DNA: TGCGCCAGCAGCCAGGGGGACAGGAGTGAAGCTTTCTTT. Translating gives CASSQGDRSEAFF.

The genes are TRBV7-2 and TRBJ2-3, with 13 bases lining up with TRBD2. There are 17 residues in the CDR3. Germline CDR1 and CDR2: SGHTA and FQGNSA. V lost 7 bases to trimming and J lost 5 bases; unmatched junction nucleotides: 12. CDR3 sequence reads: CASTRLEGLAGIDTQYF. The CDR3 nucleotides are TGTGCCAGCACCAGACTCGAGGGACTAGCGGGGATAGATACGCAGTATTTT.

The chain has TRBV7-2 and TRBJ2-3, with TRBD2 identical over 10 bases. CDR3 length: 16 amino acids. Trimming at V came to 6 bases and at J to 6 bases, leaving 12 bases not matched to a gene. In germline, CDR1 is SGHTA, CDR2 FQGNSA. CDR3 sequence: CASSPQRGGRSDTQYF. The CDR3 DNA follows: TGTGCCAGCAGTCCTCAGCGGGGGGGCAGATCTGATACGCAGTATTTT.

V and J are TRBV7-6 and TRBJ2-7; D possibly uses TRBD1 or TRBD2 (5 bases each). This CDR3 is built from 15 residues. The germline gives CDR1 SGHVS, CDR2 FNYEAQ. Trimming took 5 bases from V and 2 from J, leaving 16 bases between them. The CDR3 sequence is CASSPSGQPPYEQYF. The CDR3 DNA reads as TGTGCCAGCAGCCCCTCGGGGCAGCCACCCTACGAGCAGTACTTC.

The CDR3, as DNA: TGCGCCAGCACCGAGGGACGGGCTCGCACAGATACGCAGTATTTT. Translating gives CASTEGRARTDTQYF. J is TRBJ2-3 and V is TRBV5-1; D tentatively fits TRBD1 or TRBD2 (5 bases each). Trimming took off 6 bases at V and 1 base at J, with 15 bases between the two ends. CDR1 is SGHRS and CDR2 is YFSETQ in the germline V gene. This CDR3 spans 15 amino acids.